Sequencing of this TCR beta chain was carried out in a study of T-cell reconstitution after alpha-beta-depleted transplantation in children. TCRbeta library construction was performed incorporating unique molecular identifiers. TCRdb passed the PCR reads through MiXCR, listing each CDR3 protein once. This table holds around 600,000 distinct CDR3 sequences, around 17% found once. Sequenced here: PBMCs from the stem cell graft donor, sampled from the stem cell graft. This sequence originates from a human donor who donated a stem cell graft to a child with acute myeloid leukemia.

The CDR3 region has the DNA TGTGCCAGCAGCAAAGGGTTCTGGGCGAATTTT. Translating it yields CASSKGFWANF. The chain combines TRBV21-1 with TRBJ1-5; TRBD1 is the table's D call and was not checked against the DNA. TRBV21-1 is a pseudogene segment. This CDR3 is 11 amino acids long.